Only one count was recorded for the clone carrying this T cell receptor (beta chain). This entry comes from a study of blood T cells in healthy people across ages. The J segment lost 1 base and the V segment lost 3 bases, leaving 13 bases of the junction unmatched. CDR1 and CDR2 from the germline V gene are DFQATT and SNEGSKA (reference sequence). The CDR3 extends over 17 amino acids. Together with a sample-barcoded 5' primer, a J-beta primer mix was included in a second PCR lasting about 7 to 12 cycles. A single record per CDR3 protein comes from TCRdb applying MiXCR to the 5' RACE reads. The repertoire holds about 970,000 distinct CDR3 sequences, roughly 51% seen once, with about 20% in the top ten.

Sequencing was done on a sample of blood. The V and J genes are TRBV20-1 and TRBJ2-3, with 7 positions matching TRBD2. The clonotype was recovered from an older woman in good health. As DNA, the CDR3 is TGCAGTGCTAGTGTTGTGGGAGGGCCACCCCGCACAGATACGCAGTATTTT. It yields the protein CSASVVGGPPRTDTQYF.